The 16 T cell receptor beta chains below come from one sample, sequenced in a study of T-cell reconstitution after alpha-beta-depleted transplantation in children. The TCRbeta library incorporated unique molecular identifiers. TCRdb passed the PCR reads through MiXCR, listing each CDR3 protein once. The sample lists approximately 91,000 distinct CDR3 sequences; 7% to 10% were seen once. The sample was PBMCs from the stem cell graft donor, taken from the stem cell graft. The receptors come from a human donor who donated a stem cell graft to a child with congenital amegakaryocytic thrombocytopenia.

At least ten counts were recorded for this clonotype. V gene TRBV5-1 combines with J gene TRBJ2-7; the match to TRBD2 covers 10 bases. The CDR3 consists of 19 residues. With V trimmed by 4 bases and J by 3 bases, 19 bases remained unmatched. Per germline, CDR1 SGHRS and CDR2 YFSETQ. The CDR3: CASSRSRIGISGGFYEQYF. CDR3 DNA: TGCGCCAGCAGCCGCTCAAGAATCGGGATTAGCGGGGGGTTCTACGAGCAGTACTTC.

This clonotype was detected many times. V usage is TRBV6-6 and J usage is TRBJ2-1, with D perhaps TRBD1 (6 bases). The CDR3 sequence is 13 residues long. V lost 5 bases and J lost 8, with 13 bases in between. The germline gives CDR1 MNHNY, CDR2 SVGAGI (reference sequence). In nucleotides, the CDR3 is TGTGCCAGCAGTGTCGACAGGATCGATGAGCAGTTCTTC. Translation gives CASSVDRIDEQFF.

At least ten counts were recorded for this clonotype. The CDR3 DNA is TGTGCCACCCTGGACAGCCCTCACACCGGGGAGCTGTTTTTT. It specifies CATLDSPHTGELFF. The V gene is TRBV10-3, the J gene TRBJ2-2, with D possibly being TRBD1 (6 bases). V lost 10 bases and J 3 bases, leaving 15 bases between the germline ends. Germline assignment: CDR1 ENHRY and CDR2 SYGVKD. The CDR3 runs to 14 residues.

The sample holds many counts of this clonotype. The chain recombines TRBV12-3 or TRBV12-4 with TRBJ2-3; the match to TRBD1 covers 7 bases. V lost 4 bases and J lost 3; bases outside the gene matches: 4. The CDR3 spans 14 residues. CDR3 sequence reads: CASSSSTGTDTQYF. The CDR3 DNA is TGTGCCAGCAGTTCCTCGACAGGGACAGATACGCAGTATTTT.

This clonotype was counted many times. The V gene is TRBV20-1, the J gene TRBJ2-5, with 10 bases aligning to TRBD1. Germline V lookup: CDR1 DFQATT, CDR2 SNEGSKA (reference sequence). Losses at the gene ends were 0 bases for V and 3 bases for J; bases not matched to a gene: 7. The CDR3 spans 16 residues. The CDR3 sequence is CSARDGTGELEETQYF. In DNA, the CDR3 is TGCAGTGCTAGAGACGGGACAGGGGAGTTGGAAGAGACCCAGTACTTC.

This clonotype was observed many times. V gene TRBV9 combines with J gene TRBJ2-1; D possibly corresponds to TRBD1 (6 bases). The CDR3 consists of 18 residues. Germline CDR1 and CDR2: SGDLS and YYNGEE. The V and J ends lost 0 bases and 6 bases respectively, with 22 bases between them. The CDR3 DNA sequence: TGTGCCAGCAGCGTAGCTTTGGCAGGGACAAAAGGTTTCAATGAGCAGTTCTTC. This sequence encodes CASSVALAGTKGFNEQFF.

This clonotype was seen ten or more times. The rearrangement joins TRBV6-5 to TRBJ2-4; a weak D match, TRBD2 (5 bases). V dropped 0 bases and J dropped 1 base, with 16 bases sitting between them. The CDR3 sequence is 18 residues long. The germline CDR1 and CDR2 sequences are MNHEY and SVGAGI. The DNA for the CDR3 is TGTGCCAGCAGTTACTCGAGCGCAGGACTGGGGGCCAAAAACATTCAGTACTTC. As protein: CASSYSSAGLGAKNIQYF.

This clonotype was counted between two and nine times. The rearrangement uses TRBV7-9 and TRBJ2-6; D is unclear. CDR3 length: 14 residues. The V end was cut by 5 bases, the J end by 1 base, with 6 bases between. The germline CDR1 and CDR2 sequences are SEHNR and FQNEAQ (reference sequence). The CDR3 bases are TGTGCCAGCAGCCCCCCGTCTGGGGCCAACGTCCTGACTTTC. Translated: CASSPPSGANVLTF.

This clonotype appeared many times. J is TRBJ2-1 and V is TRBV2; D is undetermined. Germline V gene sequence: CDR1 SNHLY, CDR2 FYNNEI. CDR3 size: 15 residues. Deletions cut 3 bases from V and 8 bases from J, with 17 bases between. The CDR3 sequence is CASSEKSLIGDEQFF. The CDR3 DNA reads TGTGCCAGCAGTGAGAAGAGCCTGATAGGTGATGAGCAGTTCTTC. Together with reference TRBV2 and TRBJ2-1, the CDR3 gives the full variable domain: EPEVTQTPSHQVTQMGQEVILRCVPISNHLYFYWYRQILGQKVEFLVSFYNNEISEKSEIFDDQFSVERPDGSNFTLKIRSTKLEDSAMYFCASSEKSLIGDEQFFGPGTRLTVL.

This clonotype appeared many times. V is TRBV5-1 and J is TRBJ1-5; 7 positions agree with TRBD1. CDR1 and CDR2 from the germline V gene are SGHRS and YFSETQ. This CDR3 has 13 amino acids. The V and J ends lost 1 base and 5 bases, in that order; junction bases with no gene match: 0. CDR3 in amino acids: CASSLTGDQPQHF. DNA of the CDR3: TGCGCCAGCAGCTTGACAGGGGATCAGCCCCAGCATTTT.

This clonotype turned up a few times. The chain couples TRBV20-1 to TRBJ2-1, with 8 bases that match TRBD2. V lost 3 bases, J lost 7 bases, and 8 bases stayed unmatched. The CDR3 length is 14 residues. Germline V gene lookup returns CDR1 DFQATT and CDR2 SNEGSKA (reference sequence). CDR3 sequence (DNA): TGCAGTGCTAGTACCGGGAGGGATCTGAATGAGCAGTTCTTC. It codes for CSASTGRDLNEQFF.

About this clonotype itself: The junction shows a germline mismatch at one end, possibly a read error. The CDR3 reads CASSREVGANGLTF. The DNA for the CDR3 is TGTGCCAGCAGCCGGGAGGTGGGGGCCAACGGCCTGACTTTC. The chain is built from TRBV5-4 and TRBJ2-6; D is perhaps TRBD2 (7 bases). Germline V gene sequence: CDR1 SGHNT, CDR2 YYREEE (reference sequence). CDR3 size: 14 residues. Complete variable domain (other parts from reference TRBV5-4 and TRBJ2-6): ETGVTQSPTHLIKTRGQQVTLRCSSQSGHNTVSWYQQALGQGPQFIFQYYREEENGRGNFPPRFSGLQFPNYSSELNVNALELDDSALYLCASSREVGANGLTFGAGSRLTVL.

This clonotype was observed many times. The chain is built from TRBV6-1 and TRBJ1-1; D remains unclear. V was clipped by 0 bases and J by 9 bases, with 14 bases between them. The CDR3 contains 14 residues. The germline CDR1 and CDR2 sequences are MNHNS and SASEGT. CDR3 sequence (DNA): TGTGCCAGCAGTGAAGCGCTTATTGGAGAACAAGCTTTCTTT. This sequence encodes CASSEALIGEQAFF.

This clonotype was observed at least ten times. The V call is TRBV6-5, the J call TRBJ1-4, with D maybe TRBD1 (5 bases). Germline values: CDR1 MNHEY, CDR2 SVGAGI. The V gene lost 8 bases and the J gene lost 0 bases, with 13 bases spanning the gap. The CDR3 runs to 15 residues. The CDR3 sequence: CASRLGPATNEKLFF. CDR3 nucleotide sequence: TGTGCCAGCCGCCTGGGGCCCGCAACTAATGAAAAACTGTTTTTT.

This clonotype occurred many times. The chain joins TRBV27 to TRBJ1-6, with D perhaps TRBD1 (5 bases). CDR1 is MNHEY and CDR2 is SMNVEV in the germline V gene (reference sequence). This CDR3 spans 14 amino acids. V lost 5 bases and J lost 8, with 13 bases in between. The DNA for the CDR3 is TGTGCCAGCAGTACCGGGACGTCCTATTCACCCCTCCACTTT. This sequence encodes CASSTGTSYSPLHF.

This clonotype was counted ten times or more. The V gene is TRBV20-1, the J gene TRBJ1-1; 8 positions agree with TRBD1. The CDR3 extends over 14 amino acids. From germline, CDR1 is DFQATT and CDR2 SNEGSKA (reference sequence). V shed 3 bases, J shed 4 bases, and the junction held 7 bases outside the gene matches. The CDR3 nucleotides read TGCAGTGCTAGTCCCAGACAGGGGAGCACTGAAGCTTTCTTT. This encodes CSASPRQGSTEAFF.